The rows below give T cell receptor beta chains drawn from one sample of a study of a mutant IDH1 vaccine in newly diagnosed glioma. For these receptors, no antigen is known. Only in-frame clones appear in the TCRdb table, and some are missing; sequencing was by immunoSEQ multiplex PCR. This table holds tens of thousands of clones, 83% found once. The sample in question was PBMCs, obtained from a glioma patient whose treatment included an IDH1 peptide vaccine. The receptors shown here come from a woman aged 45-65 years with glioma. CDR3s include the opening cysteine and the closing phenylalanine or tryptophan. Each record gives: J gene, D gene, clone size, V gene, CDR3 DNA, CDR3 protein. D genes are given only for firm matches. Some rows have no size entry. The others give once, few or many, or a class for an expanded clone.

j_call: TRBJ2-5; d_call: TRBD1; clone_size: .; v_call: TRBV11-2; cdr3_nt: TGTGCCAGCAGCGAAGGGACAGGGTTTCAAGAGACCCAGTACTTC; cdr3_aa: CASSEGTGFQETQYF
j_call: TRBJ2-7; d_call: TRBD2; clone_size: .; v_call: TRBV4-1; cdr3_nt: TGCGCCAGCAGCCAAGTTGCAATAGCGGGGGGATCGTACGAGCAGTACTTC; cdr3_aa: CASSQVAIAGGSYEQYF
j_call: TRBJ1-6; d_call: TRBD1; clone_size: few; v_call: TRBV4-1; cdr3_nt: TGCGCCAGCAGCCAGACGACAGGGGACAATTCACCCCTCCACTTT; cdr3_aa: CASSQTTGDNSPLHF
j_call: TRBJ1-3; d_call: .; clone_size: .; v_call: TRBV18; cdr3_nt: TGTGCCAGCTCACCACGGGGGGGAGCAGGTGGAAACACCATATATTTT; cdr3_aa: CASSPRGGAGGNTIYF
j_call: TRBJ2-7; d_call: TRBD2; clone_size: .; v_call: TRBV5-1; cdr3_nt: TGCGCCAGCCAAACGGGGCTAGCGGGGTTTGAGCAGTACTTC; cdr3_aa: CASQTGLAGFEQYF
j_call: TRBJ2-7; d_call: .; clone_size: .; v_call: TRBV28; cdr3_nt: TGTGCCACCGCCACGGCCCTAGGCTCCTACGAGCAGTACTTC; cdr3_aa: CATATALGSYEQYF
j_call: TRBJ1-1; d_call: .; clone_size: few; v_call: TRBV9; cdr3_nt: TGTGCCAGCAGCGTAGGCAGTATGAACACTGAAGCTTTCTTT; cdr3_aa: CASSVGSMNTEAFF
j_call: TRBJ2-3; d_call: .; clone_size: .; v_call: TRBV5-4; cdr3_nt: TGTGCCAGCAGCTTAAAGGGGGGCTCAGATACGCAGTATTTT; cdr3_aa: CASSLKGGSDTQYF
j_call: TRBJ1-6; d_call: .; clone_size: .; v_call: TRBV7-2; cdr3_nt: TGTGCCAGCAGCACACCCCGTTGGCAGAACCAAGTTAATTCGCCCCTCCACTTT; cdr3_aa: CASSTPRWQNQVNSPLHF
j_call: TRBJ2-7; d_call: TRBD2; clone_size: .; v_call: TRBV7-8; cdr3_nt: TGTGCCAGCAGCAGCCGGGAGGGGCAAAACTACGAGCAGTACTTC; cdr3_aa: CASSSREGQNYEQYF
j_call: TRBJ1-2; d_call: .; clone_size: .; v_call: TRBV29-1; cdr3_nt: TGCAGCGTCCTCGGACAGAACTATGGCTACACCTTC; cdr3_aa: CSVLGQNYGYTF
j_call: TRBJ1-4; d_call: TRBD1; clone_size: once; v_call: TRBV30; cdr3_nt: TGTGCCTGGGGTCAGGGGGCAGCAACTAATGAAAAACTGTTTTTT; cdr3_aa: CAWGQGAATNEKLFF
j_call: TRBJ1-1; d_call: .; clone_size: few; v_call: TRBV7-8; cdr3_nt: TGTGCCAGCAGCTTATTTGGAGGCTCCCCCGGGGTGAACACTGAAGCTTTCTTT; cdr3_aa: CASSLFGGSPGVNTEAFF
j_call: TRBJ1-2; d_call: .; clone_size: .; v_call: TRBV7-2; cdr3_nt: TGTGCCAGCAGCCCTGTGGGAGGGGCGCGAGCTAACTATGGCTACACCTTC; cdr3_aa: CASSPVGGARANYGYTF
j_call: TRBJ2-6; d_call: .; clone_size: .; v_call: TRBV9; cdr3_nt: TGTGCCAGCAGCGTAGGCGGGGGCTGGTCTGGGGCCAACGTCCTGACTTTC; cdr3_aa: CASSVGGGWSGANVLTF
j_call: TRBJ1-3; d_call: TRBD1; clone_size: .; v_call: TRBV6-6; cdr3_nt: TGTGCCAGCAGCTTACAGGGGGAGGGAGGAAACACCATATATTTT; cdr3_aa: CASSLQGEGGNTIYF
j_call: TRBJ2-4; d_call: .; clone_size: .; v_call: TRBV5-8; cdr3_nt: TGTGCCAGCAGCTTTGGTGTCAGTCGGAGAAACATTCAGTACTTC; cdr3_aa: CASSFGVSRRNIQYF
j_call: TRBJ1-2; d_call: .; clone_size: .; v_call: TRBV27; cdr3_nt: TGTGCCAGCAGTTTCGCAGGAGGCGGCTACACCTTC; cdr3_aa: CASSFAGGGYTF
j_call: TRBJ2-3; d_call: .; clone_size: .; v_call: TRBV4-3; cdr3_nt: TGCGCCAGCAGCCTCAACGCGGGGGCCCCAGATACGCAGTATTTT; cdr3_aa: CASSLNAGAPDTQYF
j_call: TRBJ1-4; d_call: TRBD1; clone_size: .; v_call: TRBV7-2; cdr3_nt: TGTGCCAGCAGCTTAGAAGATTGGTCCAGGGGGCGAACTAATGAAAAACTGTTTTTT; cdr3_aa: CASSLEDWSRGRTNEKLFF
j_call: TRBJ1-5; d_call: .; clone_size: .; v_call: TRBV6-6; cdr3_nt: TGTGCCAGCAGCCCCGGGGGCGGGGGGCCTCAGCCCCAGCATTTT; cdr3_aa: CASSPGGGGPQPQHF
j_call: TRBJ1-5; d_call: .; clone_size: .; v_call: TRBV6-6; cdr3_nt: TGTGCCAGCAGAGGACAAGACAATCAGCCCCAGCATTTT; cdr3_aa: CASRGQDNQPQHF
j_call: TRBJ1-6; d_call: .; clone_size: few; v_call: TRBV9; cdr3_nt: TGTGCCAGCAGCGTAACGGATGGAGATTCACCCCTCCACTTT; cdr3_aa: CASSVTDGDSPLHF
j_call: TRBJ1-2; d_call: .; clone_size: .; v_call: TRBV25-1; cdr3_nt: TGTGCCAGCAGTGGGAGACAGCCGGATGGCTACACCTTC; cdr3_aa: CASSGRQPDGYTF
j_call: TRBJ1-3; d_call: TRBD1; clone_size: .; v_call: TRBV5-1; cdr3_nt: TGCGCCAGCAGCGCCCGACCGACTGGACAGGGGGCCACTGGAAACACCATATATTTT; cdr3_aa: CASSARPTGQGATGNTIYF
j_call: TRBJ2-7; d_call: .; clone_size: .; v_call: TRBV30; cdr3_nt: TGTGCCTGGAGTGTGTTCAAAAACGAGCAGTACTTC; cdr3_aa: CAWSVFKNEQYF
j_call: TRBJ1-2; d_call: TRBD1; clone_size: .; v_call: TRBV2; cdr3_nt: TGTGCAAGCATCCCGCAGGGGGTATTCTATGGCTACACCTTC; cdr3_aa: CASIPQGVFYGYTF
j_call: TRBJ1-1; d_call: .; clone_size: few; v_call: TRBV2; cdr3_nt: TGTGCCAGCAGTGGGGACTCCTTTGTCAAGGCTTTCTTT; cdr3_aa: CASSGDSFVKAFF
j_call: TRBJ2-5; d_call: .; clone_size: .; v_call: TRBV5-1; cdr3_nt: TGCGCCAGCAGCTTGGAGGGCGGGGGCACCCAAGAGACCCAGTACTTC; cdr3_aa: CASSLEGGGTQETQYF
j_call: TRBJ2-1; d_call: .; clone_size: .; v_call: TRBV5-4; cdr3_nt: TGTGCCAGCGGGTCAGGGCCTATAACCTTCAATGAGCAGTTCTTC; cdr3_aa: CASGSGPITFNEQFF
j_call: TRBJ1-2; d_call: .; clone_size: .; v_call: TRBV2; cdr3_nt: TGTGCCAGCAGTGAAGGGGGCTTCGATGGCTACACCTTC; cdr3_aa: CASSEGGFDGYTF